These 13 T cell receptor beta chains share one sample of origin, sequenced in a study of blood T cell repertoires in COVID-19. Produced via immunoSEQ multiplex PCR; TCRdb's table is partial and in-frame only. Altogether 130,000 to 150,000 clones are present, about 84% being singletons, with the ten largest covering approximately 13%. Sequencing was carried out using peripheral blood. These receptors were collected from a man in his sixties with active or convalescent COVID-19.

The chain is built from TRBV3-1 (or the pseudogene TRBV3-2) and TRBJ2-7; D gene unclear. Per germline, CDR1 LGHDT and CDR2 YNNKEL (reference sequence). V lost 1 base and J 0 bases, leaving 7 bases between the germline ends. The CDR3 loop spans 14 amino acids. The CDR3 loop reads CASSQGWSSYEQYF. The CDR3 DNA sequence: TGTGCCAGCAGCCAAGGGTGGAGCTCCTACGAGCAGTACTTC.

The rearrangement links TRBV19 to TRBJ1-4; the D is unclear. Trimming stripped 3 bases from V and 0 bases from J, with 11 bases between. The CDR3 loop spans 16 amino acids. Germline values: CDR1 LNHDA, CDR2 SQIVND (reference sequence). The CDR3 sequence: CASSIPRRATNEKLFF. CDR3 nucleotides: TGTGCCAGTAGTATCCCCCGACGGGCAACTAATGAAAAACTGTTTTTT. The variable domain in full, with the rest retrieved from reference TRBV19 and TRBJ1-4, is DGGITQSPKYLFRKEGQNVTLSCEQNLNHDAMYWYRQDPGQGLRLIYYSQIVNDFQKGDIAEGYSVSREKKESFPLTVTSAQKNPTAFYLCASSIPRRATNEKLFFGSGTQLSVL.

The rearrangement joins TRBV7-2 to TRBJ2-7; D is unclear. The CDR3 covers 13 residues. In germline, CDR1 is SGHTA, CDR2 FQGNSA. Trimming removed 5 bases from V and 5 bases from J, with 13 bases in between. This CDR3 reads CASSLRRQDEQYF. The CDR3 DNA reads TGTGCCAGCAGCCTCCGCCGGCAGGACGAGCAGTACTTC.

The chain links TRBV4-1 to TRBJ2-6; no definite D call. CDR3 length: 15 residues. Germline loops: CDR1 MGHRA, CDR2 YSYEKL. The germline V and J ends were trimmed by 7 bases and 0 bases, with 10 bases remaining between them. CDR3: CASNSVTSGANVLTF. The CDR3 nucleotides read TGCGCCAGCAACTCTGTAACCTCTGGGGCCAACGTCCTGACTTTC.

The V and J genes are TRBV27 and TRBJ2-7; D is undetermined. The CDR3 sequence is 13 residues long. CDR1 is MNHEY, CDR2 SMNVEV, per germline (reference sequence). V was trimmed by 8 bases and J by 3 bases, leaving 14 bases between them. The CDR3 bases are TGTGCCAGCTCTGGGCAGAACATCTACGAGCAGTACTTC. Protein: CASSGQNIYEQYF.

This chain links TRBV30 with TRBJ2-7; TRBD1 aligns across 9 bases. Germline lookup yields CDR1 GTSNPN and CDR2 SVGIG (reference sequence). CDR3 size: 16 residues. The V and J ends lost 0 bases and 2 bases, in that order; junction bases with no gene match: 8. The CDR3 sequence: CAWSVGTGPRTYEQYF. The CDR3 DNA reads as TGTGCCTGGAGTGTAGGGACAGGGCCCCGCACCTACGAGCAGTACTTC.

CDR3: CASSLSGGDTQYF. The CDR3 DNA reads TGCGCCAGCAGCTTGTCCGGGGGGGATACGCAGTATTTT. The chain has TRBV5-1 and TRBJ2-3, with 7 bases lining up with TRBD2. The V gene end was trimmed by 1 base and the J gene end by 6 bases; junction bases not matched to a gene: 2. Germline-derived CDR1 and CDR2 are SGHRS and YFSETQ. The CDR3 runs to 13 residues.

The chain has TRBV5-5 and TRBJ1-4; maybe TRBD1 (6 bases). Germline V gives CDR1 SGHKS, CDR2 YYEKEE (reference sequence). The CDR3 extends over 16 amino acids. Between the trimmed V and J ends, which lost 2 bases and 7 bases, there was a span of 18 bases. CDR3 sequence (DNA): TGTGCCAGCAGCTTACTCCGGGACCTAGGGGGTGAAAAACTGTTTTTT. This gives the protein CASSLLRDLGGEKLFF. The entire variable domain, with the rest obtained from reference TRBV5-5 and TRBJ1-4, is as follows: DAGVTQSPTHLIKTRGQQVTLRCSPISGHKSVSWYQQVLGQGPQFIFQYYEKEERGRGNFPDRFSARQFPNYSSELNVNALLLGDSALYLCASSLLRDLGGEKLFFGSGTQLSVL.

CDR3 protein: CASSSQGDQLSTF. In DNA form, the CDR3 reads TGTGCCAGCAGCTCACAGGGGGACCAACTTTCGACCTTC. The rearrangement joins TRBV7-3 to TRBJ1-2; TRBD1 agrees at 8 bases. The CDR3 runs 13 residues. With 4 bases clipped from V and 14 bases from J, the junction kept 12 bases outside the gene matches. The germline V gene encodes CDR1 SGHTA and CDR2 FQGTGA.

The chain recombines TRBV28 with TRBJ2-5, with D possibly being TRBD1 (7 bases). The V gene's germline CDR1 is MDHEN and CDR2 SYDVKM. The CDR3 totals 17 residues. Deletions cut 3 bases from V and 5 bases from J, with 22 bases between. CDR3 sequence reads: CASSFPAGGGGRETQYF. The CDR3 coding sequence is TGTGCCAGCAGTTTCCCTGCAGGGGGAGGCGGTCGTGAGACCCAGTACTTC.

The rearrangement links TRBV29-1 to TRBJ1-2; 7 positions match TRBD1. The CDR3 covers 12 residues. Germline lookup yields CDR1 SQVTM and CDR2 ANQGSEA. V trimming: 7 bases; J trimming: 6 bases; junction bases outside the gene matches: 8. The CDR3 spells CSAGGNSHGYTF. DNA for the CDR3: TGCAGCGCAGGGGGTAATAGTCATGGCTACACCTTC.

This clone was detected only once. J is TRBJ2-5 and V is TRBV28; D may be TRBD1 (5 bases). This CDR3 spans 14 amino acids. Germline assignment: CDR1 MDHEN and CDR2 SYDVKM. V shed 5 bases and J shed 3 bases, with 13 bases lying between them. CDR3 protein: CASSRPAGKETQYF. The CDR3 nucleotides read TGTGCCAGCAGTCGGCCAGCAGGGAAAGAGACCCAGTACTTC. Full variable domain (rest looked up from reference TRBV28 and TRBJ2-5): DVKVTQSSRYLVKRTGEKVFLECVQDMDHENMFWYRQDPGLGLRLIYFSYDVKMKEKGDIPEGYSVSREKKERFSLILESASTNQTSMYLCASSRPAGKETQYFGPGTRLLVL.

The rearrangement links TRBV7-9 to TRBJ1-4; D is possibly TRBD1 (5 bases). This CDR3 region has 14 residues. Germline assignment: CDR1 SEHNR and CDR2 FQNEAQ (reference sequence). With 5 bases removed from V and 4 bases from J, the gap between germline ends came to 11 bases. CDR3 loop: CASSIPDSNEKLFF. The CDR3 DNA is TGTGCCAGCAGCATACCAGACAGTAATGAAAAACTGTTTTTT.